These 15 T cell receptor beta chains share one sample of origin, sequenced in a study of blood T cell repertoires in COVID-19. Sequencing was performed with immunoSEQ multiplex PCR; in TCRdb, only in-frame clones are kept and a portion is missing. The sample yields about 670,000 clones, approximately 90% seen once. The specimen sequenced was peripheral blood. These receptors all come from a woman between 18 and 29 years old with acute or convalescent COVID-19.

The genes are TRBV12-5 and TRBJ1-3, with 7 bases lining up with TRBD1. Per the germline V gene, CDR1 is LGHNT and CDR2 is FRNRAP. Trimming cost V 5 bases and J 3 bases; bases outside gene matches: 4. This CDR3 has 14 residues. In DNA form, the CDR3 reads TGTGCTAGTGGTCCGCAGGGGGGTGGAAACACCATATATTTT. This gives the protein CASGPQGGGNTIYF.

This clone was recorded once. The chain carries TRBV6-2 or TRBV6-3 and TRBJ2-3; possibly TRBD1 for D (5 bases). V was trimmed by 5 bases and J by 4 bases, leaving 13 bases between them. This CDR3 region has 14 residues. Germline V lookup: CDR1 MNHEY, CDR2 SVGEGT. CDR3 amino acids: CASSVVFRADTQYF. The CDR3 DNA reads TGTGCCAGCAGTGTGGTTTTCAGGGCAGATACGCAGTATTTT.

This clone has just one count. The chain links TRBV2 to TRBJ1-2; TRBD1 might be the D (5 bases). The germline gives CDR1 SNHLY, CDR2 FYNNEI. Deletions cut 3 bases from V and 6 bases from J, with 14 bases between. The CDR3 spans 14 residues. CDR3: CASSDRTPMDGYTF. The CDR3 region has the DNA TGTGCCAGCAGTGACAGGACACCTATGGATGGCTACACCTTC.

The CDR3 protein is CAVRDSRTEAFF. CDR3 nucleotide sequence: TGTGCTGTCCGGGACAGCCGCACTGAAGCTTTCTTT. The chain carries TRBV12-5 and TRBJ1-1; TRBD1 aligns across 7 bases. This CDR3 region has 12 residues. The V gene's germline CDR1 is LGHNT and CDR2 FRNRAP. V gave up 11 bases and J gave up 4 bases; unmatched junction bases: 7.

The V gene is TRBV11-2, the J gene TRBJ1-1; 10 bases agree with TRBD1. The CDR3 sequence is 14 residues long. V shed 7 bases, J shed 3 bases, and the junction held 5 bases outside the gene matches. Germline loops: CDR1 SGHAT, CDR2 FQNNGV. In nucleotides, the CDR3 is TGTGCCAGCACCGTGGGACAGGGGTACACTGAAGCTTTCTTT. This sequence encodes CASTVGQGYTEAFF.

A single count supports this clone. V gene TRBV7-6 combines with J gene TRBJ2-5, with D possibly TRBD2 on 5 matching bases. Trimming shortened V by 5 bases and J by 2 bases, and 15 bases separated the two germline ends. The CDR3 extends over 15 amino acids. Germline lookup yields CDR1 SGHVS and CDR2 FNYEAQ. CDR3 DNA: TGTGCCAGCAGCCCGGGATGGCTCGGACAAGAGACCCAGTACTTC. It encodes CASSPGWLGQETQYF.

The CDR3 loop reads CASSLTGYTEAFF. CDR3 DNA sequence: TGTGCCAGCAGCCTGACAGGGTACACTGAAGCTTTCTTT. The J gene is TRBJ1-1, the V gene TRBV7-2, with 7 bases aligning to TRBD1. The CDR3 covers 13 residues. Per the germline V gene, CDR1 is SGHTA and CDR2 is FQGNSA. V was pared by 5 bases and J by 3 bases, with 3 bases of the junction left unmatched.

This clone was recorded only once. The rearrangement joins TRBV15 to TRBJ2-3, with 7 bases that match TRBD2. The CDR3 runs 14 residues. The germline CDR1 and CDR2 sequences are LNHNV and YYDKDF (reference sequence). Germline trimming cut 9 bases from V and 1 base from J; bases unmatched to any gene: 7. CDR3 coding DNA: TGTGCCACAGCCTTGGCGGGGGGCACAGATACGCAGTATTTT. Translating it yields CATALAGGTDTQYF.

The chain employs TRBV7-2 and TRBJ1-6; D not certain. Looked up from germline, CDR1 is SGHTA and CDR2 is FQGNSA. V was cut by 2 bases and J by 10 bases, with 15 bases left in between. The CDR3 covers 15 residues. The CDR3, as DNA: TGTGCCAGCAGCTTAATGAGGGCAATGGAGTCACCCCTCCACTTT. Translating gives CASSLMRAMESPLHF.

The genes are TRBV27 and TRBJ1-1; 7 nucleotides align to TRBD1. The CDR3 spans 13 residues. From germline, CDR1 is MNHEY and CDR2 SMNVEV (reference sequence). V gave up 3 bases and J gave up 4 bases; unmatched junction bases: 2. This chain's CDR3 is CASSLWDSTEAFF. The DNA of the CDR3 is TGTGCCAGCAGTTTGTGGGACAGCACTGAAGCTTTCTTT.

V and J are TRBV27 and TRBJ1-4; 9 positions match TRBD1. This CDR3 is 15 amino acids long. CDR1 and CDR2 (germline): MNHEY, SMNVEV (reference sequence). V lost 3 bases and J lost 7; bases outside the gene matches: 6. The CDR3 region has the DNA TGTGCCAGCAGTTTGCTACAGGGGGCTGGTGAAAAACTGTTTTTT. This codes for CASSLLQGAGEKLFF.

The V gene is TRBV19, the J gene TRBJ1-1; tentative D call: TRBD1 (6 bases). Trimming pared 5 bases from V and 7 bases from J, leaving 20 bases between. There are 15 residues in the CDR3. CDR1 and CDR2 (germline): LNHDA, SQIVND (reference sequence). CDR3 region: CASSEYQGLIGEAFF. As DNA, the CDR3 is TGTGCCAGTAGTGAATACCAGGGGTTGATCGGTGAAGCTTTCTTT.

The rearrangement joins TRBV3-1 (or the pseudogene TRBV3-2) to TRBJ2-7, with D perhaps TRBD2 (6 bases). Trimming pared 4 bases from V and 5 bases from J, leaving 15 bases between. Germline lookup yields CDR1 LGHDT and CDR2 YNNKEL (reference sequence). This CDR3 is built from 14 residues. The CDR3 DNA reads TGTGCCAGCAGCCCCCGACGCGGGATCCACGAGCAGTACTTC. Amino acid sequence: CASSPRRGIHEQYF.

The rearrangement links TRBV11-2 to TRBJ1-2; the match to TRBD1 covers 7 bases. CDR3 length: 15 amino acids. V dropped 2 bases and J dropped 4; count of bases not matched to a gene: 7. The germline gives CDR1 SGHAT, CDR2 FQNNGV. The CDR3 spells CASSLKQGPGYGYTF. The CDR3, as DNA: TGTGCCAGCAGCTTAAAACAGGGGCCGGGCTATGGCTACACCTTC.

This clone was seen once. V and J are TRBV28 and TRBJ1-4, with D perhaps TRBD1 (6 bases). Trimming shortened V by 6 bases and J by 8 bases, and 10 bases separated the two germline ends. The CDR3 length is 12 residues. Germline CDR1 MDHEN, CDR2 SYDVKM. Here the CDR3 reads CASRQGWEKLFF. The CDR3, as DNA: TGTGCCAGCAGACAGGGTTGGGAAAAACTGTTTTTT.